Below, 5 T cell receptor beta chains from the same sample are listed, as sequenced in a study of blood T cells in healthy people across ages. A sample-barcoded 5' primer and a J-beta primer mix were used in a second PCR of about 6 to 12 cycles. TCRdb reanalysed the 5' RACE reads using MiXCR and keeps one entry per CDR3 protein. The sample lists about 1.6 million distinct CDR3 sequences, 30% to 40% occurring once. Sequenced material: blood. These receptors all stem from a woman aged 25 to 45 in good health.

This chain's CDR3 is CAISGGGPTQGVTLDEQYF. The CDR3 nucleotides are TGTGCCATCAGTGGCGGGGGGCCAACGCAGGGGGTAACATTGGATGAGCAGTACTTC. The gene calls are TRBV10-3 and TRBJ2-5; tentative D call: TRBD2 (8 bases). This CDR3 comprises 19 residues. V was cut by 4 bases and J by 11 bases, with 35 bases left in between. From germline, CDR1 is ENHRY and CDR2 SYGVKD.

V usage is TRBV5-1 and J usage is TRBJ2-2; 11 positions match TRBD2. Trimming took 4 bases from V and 6 from J; bases not matched to a gene: 8. This CDR3 region has 16 residues. CDR1 and CDR2 (germline): SGHRS, YFSETQ. CDR3 in DNA: TGCGCCAGCAGCGCCCTACTAGCGGGAGATGCCGGGGAGCTGTTTTTT. Its protein is CASSALLAGDAGELFF.

The chain combines TRBV20-1 with TRBJ2-3; D is ambiguous. Germline values: CDR1 DFQATT, CDR2 SNEGSKA (reference sequence). The CDR3 is 14 residues long. The V end lost 4 bases, the J end lost 1 base, and 12 bases lay between the germline ends. CDR3 loop: CSAKLDGRTDTQYF. CDR3 nucleotides: TGCAGTGCTAAATTGGACGGCCGCACAGATACGCAGTATTTT.

This clonotype came up a few times. The genes are TRBV7-2 and TRBJ2-1, with TRBD1 matching 8 bases. Germline V gives CDR1 SGHTA, CDR2 FQGNSA. CDR3 length: 15 amino acids. Losses at the gene ends were 3 bases for V and 3 bases for J; bases not matched to a gene: 4. This chain's CDR3 is CASSFSGQGYNEQFF. The DNA of the CDR3 is TGTGCCAGCAGCTTTTCTGGACAGGGCTACAATGAGCAGTTCTTC.

A note on this clonotype: A much larger clone lies a single base off, so this may be a read error. The genes are TRBV13 and TRBJ2-7; the match to TRBD1 covers 12 bases. In germline, CDR1 is PRHDT, CDR2 FYEKMQ (reference sequence). This CDR3 region has 17 residues. Trimming removed 6 bases from V and 5 bases from J; junction bases left unmatched: 14. The CDR3, as DNA: TGTGCCAGCAGATACGGGACAGGGGGCCCTTATGGCCACGAGCAGTACTTC. Residues: CASRYGTGGPYGHEQYF.